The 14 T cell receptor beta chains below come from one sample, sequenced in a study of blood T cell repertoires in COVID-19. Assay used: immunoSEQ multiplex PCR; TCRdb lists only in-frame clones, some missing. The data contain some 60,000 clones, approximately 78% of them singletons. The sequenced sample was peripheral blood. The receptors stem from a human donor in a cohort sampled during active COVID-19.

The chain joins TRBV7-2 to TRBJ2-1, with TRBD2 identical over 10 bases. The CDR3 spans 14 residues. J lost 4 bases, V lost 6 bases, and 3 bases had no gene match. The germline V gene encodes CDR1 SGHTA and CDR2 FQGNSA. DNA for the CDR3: TGTGCCAGCAGAAAGCGGGGGGGGTACAATGAGCAGTTCTTC. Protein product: CASRKRGGYNEQFF.

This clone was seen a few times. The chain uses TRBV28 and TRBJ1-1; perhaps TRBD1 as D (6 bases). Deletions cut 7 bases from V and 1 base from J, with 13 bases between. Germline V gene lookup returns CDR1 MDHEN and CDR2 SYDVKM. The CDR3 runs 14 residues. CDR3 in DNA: TGTGCCAGCAATATTCTACAGGGGAACACTGAAGCTTTCTTT. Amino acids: CASNILQGNTEAFF.

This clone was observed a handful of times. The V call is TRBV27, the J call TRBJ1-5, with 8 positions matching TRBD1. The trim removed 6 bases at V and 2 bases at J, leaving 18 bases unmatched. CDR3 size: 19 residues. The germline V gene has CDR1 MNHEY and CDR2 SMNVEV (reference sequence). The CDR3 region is CASRRWSGQAGIGNQPQHF. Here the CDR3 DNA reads TGTGCCAGCAGGAGGTGGTCGGGACAGGCGGGTATAGGCAATCAGCCCCAGCATTTT.

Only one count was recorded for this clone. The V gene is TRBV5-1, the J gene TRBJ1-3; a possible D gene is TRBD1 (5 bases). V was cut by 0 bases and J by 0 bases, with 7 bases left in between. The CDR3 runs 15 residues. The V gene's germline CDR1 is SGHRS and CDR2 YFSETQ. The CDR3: CASSLEGISGNTIYF. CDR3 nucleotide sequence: TGCGCCAGCAGCTTGGAGGGGATCTCTGGAAACACCATATATTTT.

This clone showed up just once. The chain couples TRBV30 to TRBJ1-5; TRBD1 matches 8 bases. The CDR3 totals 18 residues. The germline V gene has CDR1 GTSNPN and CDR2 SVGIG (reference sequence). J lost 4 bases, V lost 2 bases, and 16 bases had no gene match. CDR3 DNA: TGTGCCTGGAGTATGGGGGGACAGGTTTTTTTAGGGAATCAGCCCCAGCATTTT. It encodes CAWSMGGQVFLGNQPQHF.

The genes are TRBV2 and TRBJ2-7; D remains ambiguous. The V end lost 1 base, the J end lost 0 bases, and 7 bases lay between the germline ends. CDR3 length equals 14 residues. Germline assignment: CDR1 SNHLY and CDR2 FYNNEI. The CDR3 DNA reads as TGTGCCAGCAGTGAAGTCAGGTACTCCTACGAGCAGTACTTC. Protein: CASSEVRYSYEQYF.

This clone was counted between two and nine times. CDR3 sequence (DNA): TGTGCCAGCACCCCGGACAGGAAGAACACTGAAGCTTTCTTT. This sequence encodes CASTPDRKNTEAFF. The chain combines TRBV6-5 with TRBJ1-1; 7 nucleotides agree with TRBD1. Germline CDR1 MNHEY, CDR2 SVGAGI. The V gene end was trimmed by 7 bases and the J gene end by 1 base; junction bases not matched to a gene: 6. The CDR3 covers 14 residues.

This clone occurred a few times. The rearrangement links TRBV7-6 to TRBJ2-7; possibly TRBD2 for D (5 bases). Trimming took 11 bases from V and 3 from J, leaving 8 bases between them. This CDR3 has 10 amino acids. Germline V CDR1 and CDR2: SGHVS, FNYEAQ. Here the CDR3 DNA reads TGTGCCTTGGGAGTCTACGAGCAGTACGTC. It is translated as CALGVYEQYV.

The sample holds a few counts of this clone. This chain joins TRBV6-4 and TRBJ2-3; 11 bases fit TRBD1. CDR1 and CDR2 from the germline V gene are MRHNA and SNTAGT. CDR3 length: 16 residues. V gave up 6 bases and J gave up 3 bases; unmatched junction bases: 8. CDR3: CASSLLGQGATDTQYF. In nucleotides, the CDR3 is TGTGCCAGCAGCCTCCTCGGACAGGGGGCAACAGATACGCAGTATTTT.

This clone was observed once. The CDR3 sequence: CASGGRADEQFF. The CDR3, as DNA: TGTGCCAGCGGCGGGCGGGCGGATGAGCAGTTCTTC. This sequence joins TRBV7-9 and TRBJ2-1; TRBD2 might be the D (5 bases). The CDR3 is made up of 12 amino acids. V lost 8 bases to trimming and J lost 8 bases, with 13 bases between them. Germline V gene data show CDR1 as SEHNR and CDR2 as FQNEAQ (reference sequence).

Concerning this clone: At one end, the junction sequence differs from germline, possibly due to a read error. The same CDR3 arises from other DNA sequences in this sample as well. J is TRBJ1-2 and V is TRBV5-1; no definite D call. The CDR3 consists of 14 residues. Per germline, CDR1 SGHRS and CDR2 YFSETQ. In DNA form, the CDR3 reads TGCGCCAGCAGCTTGCAAGGAGATAACTATGGTTACACCTTC. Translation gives CASSLQGDNYGYTF.

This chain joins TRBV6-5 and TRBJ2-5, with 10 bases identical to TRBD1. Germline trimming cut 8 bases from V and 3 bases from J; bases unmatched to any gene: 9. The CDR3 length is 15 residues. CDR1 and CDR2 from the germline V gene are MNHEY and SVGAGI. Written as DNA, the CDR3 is TGTGCCAGCGGACGGGGACAGGGGCCCGAAGAGACCCAGTACTTC. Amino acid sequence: CASGRGQGPEETQYF.

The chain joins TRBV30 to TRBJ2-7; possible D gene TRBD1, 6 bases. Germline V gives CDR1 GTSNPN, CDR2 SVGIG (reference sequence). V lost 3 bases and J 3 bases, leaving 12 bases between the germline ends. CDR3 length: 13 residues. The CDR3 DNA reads TGTGCCTGGAGCAGAGGGGGAAACTACGAGCAGTACTTC. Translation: CAWSRGGNYEQYF.

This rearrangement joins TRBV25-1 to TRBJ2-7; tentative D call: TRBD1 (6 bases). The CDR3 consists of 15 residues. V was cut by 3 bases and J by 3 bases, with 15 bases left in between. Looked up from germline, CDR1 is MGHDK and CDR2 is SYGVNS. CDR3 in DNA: TGTGCCAGCAGTGATCCCGGGACAAGGCTCTACGAGCAGTACTTC. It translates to CASSDPGTRLYEQYF.